The sequence of this TCR beta chain was determined in a study of T cells in Graves' hyperthyroidism and ophthalmopathy. Study-wide points: Most thyroid clonotypes that were expanded above 0.001 also turned up in blood.

V lost 1 base to trimming and J lost 7 bases, with 14 bases between them. Germline V gene lookup returns CDR1 SEHNR and CDR2 FQNEAQ (reference sequence). The length of the CDR3 is 14 residues. Stable Graves' hyperthyroidism meant no ophthalmopathy progression within 18 months. The source of the PBMCs was approximately 9.5 ml of fresh peripheral blood. The CDR3 regions of TCR beta were amplified from RNA transcripts. The HTBI primer set was used in a first-round RT-PCR of the TCR CDR3. One entry per CDR3 protein, called by TCRdb with MiXCR from the multiplex PCR reads. The top ten clones hold 11% of a sample with about 380,000 distinct CDR3 sequences, approximately 13% of them seen once. This clonotype occurred many times. Its antigen remains unknown.

The rearrangement uses TRBV7-9 and TRBJ2-7, with D perhaps matching TRBD1 or TRBD2 (5 bases each). Sequenced sample: blood. The source is an older woman with Graves' hyperthyroidism. In DNA form, the CDR3 reads TGTGCCAGCAGCTTAGACACCGGGGCGTGGGAGCAGTACTTC. This sequence encodes CASSLDTGAWEQYF.